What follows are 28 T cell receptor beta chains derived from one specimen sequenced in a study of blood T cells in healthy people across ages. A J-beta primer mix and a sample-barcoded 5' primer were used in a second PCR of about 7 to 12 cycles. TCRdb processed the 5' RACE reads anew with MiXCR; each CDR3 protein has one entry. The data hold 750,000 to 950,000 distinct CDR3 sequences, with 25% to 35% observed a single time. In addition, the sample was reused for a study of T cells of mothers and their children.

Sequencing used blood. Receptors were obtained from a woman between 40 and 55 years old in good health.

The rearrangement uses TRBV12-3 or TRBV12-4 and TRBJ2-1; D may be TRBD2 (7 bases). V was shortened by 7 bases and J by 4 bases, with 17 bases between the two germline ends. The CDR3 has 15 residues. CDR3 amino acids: CASIKGGGAYNEQFF. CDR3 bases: TGTGCCAGCATCAAGGGGGGGGGCGCTTACAATGAGCAGTTCTTC.

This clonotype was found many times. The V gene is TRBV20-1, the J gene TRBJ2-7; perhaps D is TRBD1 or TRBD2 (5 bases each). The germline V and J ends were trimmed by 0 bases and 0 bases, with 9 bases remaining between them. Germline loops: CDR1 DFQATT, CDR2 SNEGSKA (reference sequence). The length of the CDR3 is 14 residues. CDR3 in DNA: TGCAGTGCTAGAGAAGGGACGGGCTCCTACGAGCAGTACTTC. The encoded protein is CSAREGTGSYEQYF.

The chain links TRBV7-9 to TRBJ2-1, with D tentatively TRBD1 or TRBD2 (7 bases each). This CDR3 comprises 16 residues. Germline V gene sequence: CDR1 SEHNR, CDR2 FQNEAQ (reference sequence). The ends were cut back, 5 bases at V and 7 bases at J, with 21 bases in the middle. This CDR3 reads CASSPFVPGGGNEQFF. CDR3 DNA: TGTGCCAGCAGCCCATTCGTGCCAGGGGGAGGGAATGAGCAGTTCTTC.

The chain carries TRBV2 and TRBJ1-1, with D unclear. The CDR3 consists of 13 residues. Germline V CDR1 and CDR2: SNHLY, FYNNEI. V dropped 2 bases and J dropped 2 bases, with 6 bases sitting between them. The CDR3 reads CASSETRNTEAFF. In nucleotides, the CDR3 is TGTGCCAGCAGTGAAACCCGAAACACTGAAGCTTTCTTT.

CDR3 sequence reads: CSATLIVKNIQYF. DNA of the CDR3: TGCAGTGCTACACTGATAGTCAAAAACATTCAGTACTTC. The J gene is TRBJ2-7, the V gene TRBV20-1; D is unresolved. The last part of the DNA fits TRBJ2-4 better; the J call may be wrong. The germline gives CDR1 DFQATT, CDR2 SNEGSKA (reference sequence). The CDR3 has 13 amino acids.

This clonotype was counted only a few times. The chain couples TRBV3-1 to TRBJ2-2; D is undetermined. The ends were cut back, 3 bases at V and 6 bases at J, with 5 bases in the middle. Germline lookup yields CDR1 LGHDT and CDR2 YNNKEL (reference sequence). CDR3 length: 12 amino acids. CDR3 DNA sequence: TGTGCCAGCAGCCATGTGGCCGGGGAGCTGTTTTTT. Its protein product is CASSHVAGELFF.

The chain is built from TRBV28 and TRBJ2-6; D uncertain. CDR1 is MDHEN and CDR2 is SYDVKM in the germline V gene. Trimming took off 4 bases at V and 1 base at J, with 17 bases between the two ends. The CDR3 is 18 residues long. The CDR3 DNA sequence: TGTGCCAGCAGTTCCCGGGTTGTCAGTCGGTCTGGGGCCAACGTCCTGACTTTC. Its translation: CASSSRVVSRSGANVLTF. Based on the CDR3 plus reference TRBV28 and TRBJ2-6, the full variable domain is DVKVTQSSRYLVKRTGEKVFLECVQDMDHENMFWYRQDPGLGLRLIYFSYDVKMKEKGDIPEGYSVSREKKERFSLILESASTNQTSMYLCASSSRVVSRSGANVLTFGAGSRLTVL.

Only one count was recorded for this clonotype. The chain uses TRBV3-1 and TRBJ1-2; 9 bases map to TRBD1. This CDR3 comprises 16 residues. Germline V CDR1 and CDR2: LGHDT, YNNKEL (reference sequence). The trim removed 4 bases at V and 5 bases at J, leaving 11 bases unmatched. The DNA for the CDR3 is TGTGCCAGCAGCCTGAGGGACAGGGTTCCTGGGTATGGCTACACCTTC. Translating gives CASSLRDRVPGYGYTF.

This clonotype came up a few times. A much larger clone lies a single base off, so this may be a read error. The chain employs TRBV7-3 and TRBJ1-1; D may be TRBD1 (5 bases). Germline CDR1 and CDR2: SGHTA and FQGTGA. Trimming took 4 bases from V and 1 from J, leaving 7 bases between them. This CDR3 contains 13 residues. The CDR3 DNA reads TGTGCCAGCAGCTCCGGGACGAACACTGAAGCTTTCTTT. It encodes CASSSGTNTEAFF.

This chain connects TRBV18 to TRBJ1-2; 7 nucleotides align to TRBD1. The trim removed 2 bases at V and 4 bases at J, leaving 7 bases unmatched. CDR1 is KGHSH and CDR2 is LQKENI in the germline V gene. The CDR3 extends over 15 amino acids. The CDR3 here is CASSPTGVNLYGYTF. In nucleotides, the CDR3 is TGTGCCAGCTCACCAACAGGGGTCAATCTCTATGGCTACACCTTC.

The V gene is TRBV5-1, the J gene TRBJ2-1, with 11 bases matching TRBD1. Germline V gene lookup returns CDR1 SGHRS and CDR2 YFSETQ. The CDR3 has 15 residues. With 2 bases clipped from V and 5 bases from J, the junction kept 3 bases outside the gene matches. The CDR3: CASSFGQGANNEQFF. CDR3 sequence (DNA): TGCGCCAGCAGCTTCGGACAGGGGGCCAACAATGAGCAGTTCTTC. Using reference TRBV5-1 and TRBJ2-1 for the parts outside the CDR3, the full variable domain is KAGVTQTPRYLIKTRGQQVTLSCSPISGHRSVSWYQQTPGQGLQFLFEYFSETQRNKGNFPGRFSGRQFSNSRSEMNVSTLELGDSALYLCASSFGQGANNEQFFGPGTRLTVL.

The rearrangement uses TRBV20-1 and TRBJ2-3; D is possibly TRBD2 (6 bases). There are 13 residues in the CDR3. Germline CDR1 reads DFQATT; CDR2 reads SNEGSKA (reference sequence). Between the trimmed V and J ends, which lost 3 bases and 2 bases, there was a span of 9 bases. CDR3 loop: CSARGGPTDTQYF. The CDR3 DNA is TGCAGTGCTAGGGGGGGACCCACAGATACGCAGTATTTT.

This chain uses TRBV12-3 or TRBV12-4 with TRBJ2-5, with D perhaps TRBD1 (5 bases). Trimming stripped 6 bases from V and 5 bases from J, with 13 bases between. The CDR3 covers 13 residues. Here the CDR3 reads CASSVRESETQYF. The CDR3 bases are TGTGCCAGCAGCGTCAGGGAAAGCGAGACCCAGTACTTC.

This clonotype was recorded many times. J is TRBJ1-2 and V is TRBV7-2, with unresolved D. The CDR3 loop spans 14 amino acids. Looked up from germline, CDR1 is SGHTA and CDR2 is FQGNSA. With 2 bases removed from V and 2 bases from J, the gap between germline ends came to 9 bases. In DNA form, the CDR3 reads TGTGCCAGCAGCTTATTAGGGCTGAACTATGGCTACACCTTC. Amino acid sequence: CASSLLGLNYGYTF. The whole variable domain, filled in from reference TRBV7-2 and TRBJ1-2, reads GAGVSQSPSNKVTEKGKDVELRCDPISGHTALYWYRQSLGQGLEFLIYFQGNSAPDKSGLPSDRFSAERTGGSVSTLTIQRTQQEDSAVYLCASSLLGLNYGYTFGSGTRLTVV.

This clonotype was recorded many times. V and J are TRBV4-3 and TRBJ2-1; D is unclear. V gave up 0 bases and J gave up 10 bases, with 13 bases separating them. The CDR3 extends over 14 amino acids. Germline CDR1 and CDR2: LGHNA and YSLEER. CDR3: CASSQDVGNPEQFF. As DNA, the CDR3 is TGCGCCAGCAGCCAAGATGTGGGAAATCCGGAGCAGTTCTTC.

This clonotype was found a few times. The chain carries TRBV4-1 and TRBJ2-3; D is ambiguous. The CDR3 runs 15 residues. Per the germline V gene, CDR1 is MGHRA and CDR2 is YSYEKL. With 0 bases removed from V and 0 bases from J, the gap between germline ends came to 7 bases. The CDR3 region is CASSQDQYSTDTQYF. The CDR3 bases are TGCGCCAGCAGCCAAGACCAGTATAGCACAGATACGCAGTATTTT.

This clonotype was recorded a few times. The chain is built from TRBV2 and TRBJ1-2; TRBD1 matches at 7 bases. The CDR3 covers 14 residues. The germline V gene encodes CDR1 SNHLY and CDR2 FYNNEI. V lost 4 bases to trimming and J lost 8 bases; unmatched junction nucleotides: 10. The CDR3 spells CASSGALDRVGYTF. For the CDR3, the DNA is TGTGCCAGCAGTGGAGCACTCGACAGGGTCGGCTACACCTTC.

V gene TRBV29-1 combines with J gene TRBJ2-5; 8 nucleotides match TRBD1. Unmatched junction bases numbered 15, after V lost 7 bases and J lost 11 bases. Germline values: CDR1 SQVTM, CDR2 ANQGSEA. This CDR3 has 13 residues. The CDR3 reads CSARPGQAYDQYF. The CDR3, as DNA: TGCAGCGCTCGACCGGGACAGGCATACGATCAGTACTTC.

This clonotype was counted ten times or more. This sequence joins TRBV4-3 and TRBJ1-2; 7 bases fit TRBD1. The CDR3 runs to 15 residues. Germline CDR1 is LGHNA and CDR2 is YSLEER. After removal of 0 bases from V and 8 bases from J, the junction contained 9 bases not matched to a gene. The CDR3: CASSQEARQGRGYTF. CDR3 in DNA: TGCGCCAGCAGCCAAGAAGCGAGACAGGGAAGGGGCTACACCTTC.

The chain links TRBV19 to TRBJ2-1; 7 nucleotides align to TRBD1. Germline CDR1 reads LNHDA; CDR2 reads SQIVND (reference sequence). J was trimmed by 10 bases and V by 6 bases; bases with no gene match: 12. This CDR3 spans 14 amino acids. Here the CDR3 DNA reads TGTGCCAGTAGCCCGACAGGGATAGCCTACGAGCAGTTCTTC. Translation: CASSPTGIAYEQFF.

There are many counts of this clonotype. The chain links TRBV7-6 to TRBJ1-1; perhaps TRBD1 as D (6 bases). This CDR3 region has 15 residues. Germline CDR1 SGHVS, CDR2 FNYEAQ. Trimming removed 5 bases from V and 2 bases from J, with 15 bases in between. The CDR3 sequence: CASSELTGPNTEAFF. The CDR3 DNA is TGTGCCAGCAGCGAATTGACAGGCCCCAACACTGAAGCTTTCTTT.

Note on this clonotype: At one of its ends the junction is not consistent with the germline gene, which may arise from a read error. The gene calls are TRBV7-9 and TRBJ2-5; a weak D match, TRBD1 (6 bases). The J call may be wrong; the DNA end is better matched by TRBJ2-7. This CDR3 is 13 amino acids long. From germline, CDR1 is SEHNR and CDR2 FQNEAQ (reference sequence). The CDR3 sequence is CSSTGTSSYEQYF. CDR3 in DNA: TGTTCCAGCACCGGGACATCTTCCTACGAGCAGTACTTC.

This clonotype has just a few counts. CDR3: CSAFRGAGANVLTF. In DNA form, the CDR3 reads TGCAGTGCTTTCAGGGGAGCTGGGGCCAACGTCCTGACTTTC. This sequence joins TRBV20-1 and TRBJ2-6, with D perhaps TRBD1 (6 bases). The CDR3 has 14 amino acids. The germline V gene has CDR1 DFQATT and CDR2 SNEGSKA (reference sequence). Trimming took off 5 bases at V and 2 bases at J, with 10 bases between the two ends.

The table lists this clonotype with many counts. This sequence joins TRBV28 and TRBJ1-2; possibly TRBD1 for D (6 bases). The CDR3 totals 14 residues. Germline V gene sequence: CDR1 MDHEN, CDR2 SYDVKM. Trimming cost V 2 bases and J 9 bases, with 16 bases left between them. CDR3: CASSLRGASGSYTF. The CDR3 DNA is TGTGCCAGCAGTTTACGGGGGGCCTCGGGAAGCTACACCTTC.

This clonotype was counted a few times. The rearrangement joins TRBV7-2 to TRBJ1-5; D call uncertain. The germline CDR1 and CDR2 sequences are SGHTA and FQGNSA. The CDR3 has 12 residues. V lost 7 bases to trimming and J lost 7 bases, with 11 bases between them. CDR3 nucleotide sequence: TGTGCCAGCACCTTCCAAGGACAGCCCCAGCATTTT. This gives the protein CASTFQGQPQHF.

CDR3 region: CSARNRGFDNEQYF. CDR3 DNA sequence: TGCAGTGCTAGAAACAGGGGGTTCGACAATGAGCAGTACTTC. The rearrangement joins TRBV20-1 to TRBJ2-4; 8 bases are a match to TRBD1. The CDR3 has 14 residues. From germline, CDR1 is DFQATT and CDR2 SNEGSKA (reference sequence). After removal of 2 bases from V and 13 bases from J, the junction contained 13 bases not matched to a gene.

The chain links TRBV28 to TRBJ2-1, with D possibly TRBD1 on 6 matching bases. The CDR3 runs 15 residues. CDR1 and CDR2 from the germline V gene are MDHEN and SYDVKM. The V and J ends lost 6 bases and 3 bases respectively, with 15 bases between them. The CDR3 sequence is CASSSPTGHYNEQFF. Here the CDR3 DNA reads TGTGCCAGCAGCTCGCCTACGGGACACTACAATGAGCAGTTCTTC.

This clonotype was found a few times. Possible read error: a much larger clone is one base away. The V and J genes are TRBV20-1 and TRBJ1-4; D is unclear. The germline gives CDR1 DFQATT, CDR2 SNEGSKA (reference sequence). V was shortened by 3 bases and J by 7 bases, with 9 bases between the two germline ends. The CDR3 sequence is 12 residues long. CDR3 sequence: CSARRRGEKLFF. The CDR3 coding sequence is TGCAGTGCTAGGCGGAGAGGTGAAAAACTGTTTTTT.